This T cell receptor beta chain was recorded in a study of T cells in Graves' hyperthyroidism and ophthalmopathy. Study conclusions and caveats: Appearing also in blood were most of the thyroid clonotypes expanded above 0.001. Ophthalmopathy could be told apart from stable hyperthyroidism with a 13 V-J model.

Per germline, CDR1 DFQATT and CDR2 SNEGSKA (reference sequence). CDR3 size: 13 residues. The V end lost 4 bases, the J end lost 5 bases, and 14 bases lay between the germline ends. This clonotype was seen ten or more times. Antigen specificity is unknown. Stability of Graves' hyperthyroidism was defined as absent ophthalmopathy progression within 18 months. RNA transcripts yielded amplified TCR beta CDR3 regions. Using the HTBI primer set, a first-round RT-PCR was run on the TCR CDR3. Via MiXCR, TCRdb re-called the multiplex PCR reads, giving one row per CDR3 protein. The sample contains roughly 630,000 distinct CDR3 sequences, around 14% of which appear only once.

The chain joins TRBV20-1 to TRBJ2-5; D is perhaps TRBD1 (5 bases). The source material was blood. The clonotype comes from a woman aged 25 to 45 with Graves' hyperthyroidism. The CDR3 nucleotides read TGCAGTGCTAAAACCTCAGGGTTGGAGACCCAGTACTTC. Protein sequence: CSAKTSGLETQYF.